This TCR beta chain was recorded in a study of T-cell memory formation after mild COVID-19. Study observations and caveats: What remained unconfirmed was the SARS-CoV-2 specificity of second-wave clones peaking on day 37.

The CDR3 length is 16 residues. V shed 4 bases and J shed 3 bases, with 20 bases lying between them. In germline, CDR1 is SGHDT, CDR2 YYEEEE. TCRdb reprocessed the 5' RACE reads with MiXCR, giving one entry per CDR3 protein. The table shows about 110,000 distinct CDR3 sequences, with about 18% occurring only once. Worth noting for this clonotype: What it recognizes is unknown.

The source is a man aged 18 to 29 who had mild COVID-19 (a few samples of this study predate the infection). Cell type and time point are not known. Sample: PBMCs or a T cell subset sorted from them (not recorded which). The chain carries TRBV5-6 and TRBJ2-7; possibly TRBD2 for D (7 bases). The CDR3 region is CASSPAGAGQLYEQYV. DNA for the CDR3: TGTGCCAGCAGCCCGGCGGGGGCAGGTCAACTCTACGAGCAGTACGTC.